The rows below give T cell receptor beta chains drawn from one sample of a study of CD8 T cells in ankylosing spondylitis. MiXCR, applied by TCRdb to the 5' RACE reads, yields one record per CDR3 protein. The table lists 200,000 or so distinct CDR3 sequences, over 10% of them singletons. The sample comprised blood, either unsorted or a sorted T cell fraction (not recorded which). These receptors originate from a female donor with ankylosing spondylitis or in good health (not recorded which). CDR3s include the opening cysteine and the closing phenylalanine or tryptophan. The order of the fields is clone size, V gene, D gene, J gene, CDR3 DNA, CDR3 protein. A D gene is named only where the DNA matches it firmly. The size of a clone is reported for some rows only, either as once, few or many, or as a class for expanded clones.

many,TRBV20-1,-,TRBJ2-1,TGCAGTGCTATGAGCTTCGCCTACAATGAGCAGTTCTTC,CSAMSFAYNEQFF
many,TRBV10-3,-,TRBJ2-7,TGTGCCATCAGTGCGGGGTCGGCCGAGCAGTACTTC,CAISAGSAEQYF
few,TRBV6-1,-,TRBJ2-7,TGTGCCAGCACCCCCGAGGAGGGAGCCATCTCCTACGAGCAGTACTTC,CASTPEEGAISYEQYF
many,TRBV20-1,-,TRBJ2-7,TGCAGTGCGGGTGAGATCTACGAGCAGTACTTC,CSAGEIYEQYF
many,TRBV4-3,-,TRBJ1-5,TGCGCCAGCAGCCAAGTCTTGGTCAATCAGCCCCAGCATTTT,CASSQVLVNQPQHF
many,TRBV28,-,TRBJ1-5,TGTGCCAGCAGTTCCGGGACGGCGAACCATCAGCCCCAGCATTTT,CASSSGTANHQPQHF
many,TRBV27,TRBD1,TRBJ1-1,TGTGCCAGCAAGGACAGGCCGAGGACTGAAGCTTTCTTT,CASKDRPRTEAFF
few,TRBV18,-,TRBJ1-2,TGTGCCAGCTCGACGACAGGTATAGCTAACTATGGCTACACCTTC,CASSTTGIANYGYTF
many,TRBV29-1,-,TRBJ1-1,TGCAGCGTTGTTCGAGGGGTTGGAATGAACACTGAAGCTTTCTTT,CSVVRGVGMNTEAFF
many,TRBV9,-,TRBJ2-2,TGTGCCAGCAGCGTGGTGGTAAACACCGGGGAGCTGTTTTTT,CASSVVVNTGELFF
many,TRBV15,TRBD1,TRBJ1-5,TGTGCCACCAGCCCCTTGACAGGGCCTAATCAGCCCCAGCATTTT,CATSPLTGPNQPQHF
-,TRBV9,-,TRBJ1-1,TGTGCCAGCAGCCCCGAACCTGGGCTGAACACTGAAGCTTTCTTT,CASSPEPGLNTEAFF
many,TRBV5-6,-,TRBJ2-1,TGTGCCAGCAGTCCGGACATTAGCTCCTACAATGAGCAGTTCTTC,CASSPDISSYNEQFF
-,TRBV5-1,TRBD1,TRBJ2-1,TGCGCCAGCAGCCAGGACAGGGGGCCTGATGAGCAGTTCTTC,CASSQDRGPDEQFF
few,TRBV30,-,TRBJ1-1,TGTGCCTGGAGTAGTCGTCCGTCAGGGGCTTACACGTACCTTAGGACTGAAGCTTTCTTT,CAWSSRPSGAYTYLRTEAFF
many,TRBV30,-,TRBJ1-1,TGTGCCTGGAGTGGTTGGGGGATGAACACTGAAGCTTTCTTT,CAWSGWGMNTEAFF
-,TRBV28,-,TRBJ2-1,TGTGCCAGCGACGGGAGCTCCTACAATGAGCAGTTCTTC,CASDGSSYNEQFF
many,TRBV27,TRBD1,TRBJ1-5,TGTGCCAGCACCCTCTCCGGGACAGGGGGCAATCAGCCCCAGCATTTT,CASTLSGTGGNQPQHF
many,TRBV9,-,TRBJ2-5,TGTGCCAGCAGCGTAGCGGCTTCAGAAGAGACCCAGTACTTC,CASSVAASEETQYF
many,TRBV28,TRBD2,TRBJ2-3,TGTGCCTCTAGCGGGAGGTTTGGTACGCAGTATTTT,CASSGRFGTQYF
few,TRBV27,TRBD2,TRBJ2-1,TGTGCCAGCAGTTTTAGGGTGGCGGGAGAGAACAATGAGCAGTTCTTC,CASSFRVAGENNEQFF
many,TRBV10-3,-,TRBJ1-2,TGTGCCATCAACGGAGGGAACAAAGCCTCGGACGGAGCTAACTATGGCTACACCTTC,CAINGGNKASDGANYGYTF
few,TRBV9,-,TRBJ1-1,TGTGCCAGCAGCGTAGAAAGTTACGCTGAAGCTTTCTTT,CASSVESYAEAFF
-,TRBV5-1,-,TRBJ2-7,TGCGCCAGCAGCTTCGACTTGGGGGAGCAGTACTTC,CASSFDLGEQYF
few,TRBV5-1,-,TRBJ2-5,TGCGCCAGCAGCTTGGCGGGACATCTTCAAGAGACCCAGTACTTC,CASSLAGHLQETQYF
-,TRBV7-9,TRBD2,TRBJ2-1,TGTGCCAGCAGCTCCCTCGGGCTAGCGGAGTACAATGAGCAGTTCTTC,CASSSLGLAEYNEQFF
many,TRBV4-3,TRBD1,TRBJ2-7,TGCGCCAGCAGCCAAGAGGTGCCCCTCCCCGGACAGGGGGACTACGAGCAGTACTTC,CASSQEVPLPGQGDYEQYF
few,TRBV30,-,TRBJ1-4,TGTGCCTGGAGAGGAGGACTAGGGATGAGCGAAAAACTGTTTTTT,CAWRGGLGMSEKLFF
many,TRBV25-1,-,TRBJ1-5,TGTGCCAGCAGTGAATCGGGGCTTCAGCCCCAGCATTTT,CASSESGLQPQHF
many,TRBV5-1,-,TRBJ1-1,TGCGCCAGCACCCTAACAGGGACGACTGAAGCTTTCTTT,CASTLTGTTEAFF
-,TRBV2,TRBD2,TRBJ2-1,TGTGCCAGCGAGTCGCGGGAGGCCGCCTACAATGAGCAGTTCTTC,CASESREAAYNEQFF
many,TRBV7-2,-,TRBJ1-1,TGTGCCAGCAGCGATACGGTCGAAGCTTTCTTT,CASSDTVEAFF
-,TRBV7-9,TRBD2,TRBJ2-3,TGTGCCAGCAGCTCTCGGGAGGGCCTTGATACGCAGTATTTT,CASSSREGLDTQYF
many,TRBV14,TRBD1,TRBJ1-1,TGTGCCAGCAGGGGACAGGGGACTGAAGCTTTCTTT,CASRGQGTEAFF
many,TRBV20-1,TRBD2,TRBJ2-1,TGCAGTGCTAGGTCCGTTGGGACTAGCAATGAGCAGTTCTTC,CSARSVGTSNEQFF
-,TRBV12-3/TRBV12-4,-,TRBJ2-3,TGTGCCAGCAGACCGCGGACCTCAGATACGCAGTATTTT,CASRPRTSDTQYF
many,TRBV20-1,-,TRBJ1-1,TGCAGTGCTAACCAGGGTGGTTGGATGAACACTGAAGCTTTCTTT,CSANQGGWMNTEAFF
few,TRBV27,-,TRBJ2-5,TGTGCCAGCAGTTTATCGAGAGTTGGAGAGACCCAGTACTTC,CASSLSRVGETQYF
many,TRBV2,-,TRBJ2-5,TGTGCCAGTCCCCAAACCCCAACGGAGACCCAGTACTTC,CASPQTPTETQYF
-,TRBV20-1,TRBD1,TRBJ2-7,TGCAGTGCTAGTCCTGGGACAGGGGGCGGATACGAGCAGTACTTC,CSASPGTGGGYEQYF
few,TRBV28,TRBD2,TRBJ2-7,TGTGCCAGCAGTCTCTGGGGGACTAGCGGGAACTACGAGCAGTACTTC,CASSLWGTSGNYEQYF
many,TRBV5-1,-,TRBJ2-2,TGCGCCAGCAGCTCAAACACCAAGAACACCGGGGAGCTGTTTTTT,CASSSNTKNTGELFF
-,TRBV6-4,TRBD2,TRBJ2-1,TGTGCCAGCAGTGACTCGGGACTAGCGGGAGTTAATGAGCAGTTCTTC,CASSDSGLAGVNEQFF
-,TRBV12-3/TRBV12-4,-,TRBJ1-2,TGTGCCAGCAGTTTAGAGGGTCAGGGATATGGCTACACCTTC,CASSLEGQGYGYTF
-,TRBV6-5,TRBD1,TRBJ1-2,TGTGCCAGCAGTTATCAGGGGTCAAAGGGACAGGCTAACTATGGCTACACCTTC,CASSYQGSKGQANYGYTF
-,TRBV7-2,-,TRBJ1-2,TGTGCCAGCAGCTTGACTATCACTAACTATGGCTACACCTTC,CASSLTITNYGYTF
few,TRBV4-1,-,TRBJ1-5,TGCGCCAGCAGCCAAGAAAGTGAGGGCTATTATCAGCCCCAGCATTTT,CASSQESEGYYQPQHF
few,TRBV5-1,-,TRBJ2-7,TGCGCCAGCAGCTTGTGGGACCTCCCCTACGAGCAGTACTTC,CASSLWDLPYEQYF
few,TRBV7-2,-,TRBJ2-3,TGTGCCAGCACCCCAGGGGTCCTTAGCACAGATACGCAGTATTTT,CASTPGVLSTDTQYF
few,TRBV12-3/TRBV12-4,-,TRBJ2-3,TGTGCCAGCAGCCTCCCCGGGGTAGATACGCAGTATTTT,CASSLPGVDTQYF
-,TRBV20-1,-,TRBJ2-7,TGCAGTGCTAGAGGGGGGATAGGGGCCTACGAGCAGTACTTC,CSARGGIGAYEQYF
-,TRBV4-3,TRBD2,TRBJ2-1,TGCGCCAGCAGCCAAGTGGGACTAGTTGGTCGTAATGAGCAGTTCTTC,CASSQVGLVGRNEQFF
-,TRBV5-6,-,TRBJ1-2,TGTGCCAGCAGCTTGGATTTCCGGAGCCGGTTGGTTGGCTACACCTTC,CASSLDFRSRLVGYTF
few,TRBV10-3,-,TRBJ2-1,TGTGCCATCAGTGAGCCGGGAACTCCAGTATCGTACAGCTCCTACAATGAGCAGTTCTTC,CAISEPGTPVSYSSYNEQFF